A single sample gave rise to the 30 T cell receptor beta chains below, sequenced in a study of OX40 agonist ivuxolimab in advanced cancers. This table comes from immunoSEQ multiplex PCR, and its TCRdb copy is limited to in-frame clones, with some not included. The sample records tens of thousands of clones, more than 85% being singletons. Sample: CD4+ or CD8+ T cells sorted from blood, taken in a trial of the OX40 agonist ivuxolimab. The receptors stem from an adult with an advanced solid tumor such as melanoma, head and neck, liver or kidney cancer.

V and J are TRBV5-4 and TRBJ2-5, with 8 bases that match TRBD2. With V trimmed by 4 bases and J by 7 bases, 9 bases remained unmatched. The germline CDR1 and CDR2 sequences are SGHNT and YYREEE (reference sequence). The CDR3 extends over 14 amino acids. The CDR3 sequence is CASSRTSLQGTQYF. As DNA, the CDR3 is TGTGCCAGCAGCCGGACTAGCCTACAGGGGACCCAGTACTTC.

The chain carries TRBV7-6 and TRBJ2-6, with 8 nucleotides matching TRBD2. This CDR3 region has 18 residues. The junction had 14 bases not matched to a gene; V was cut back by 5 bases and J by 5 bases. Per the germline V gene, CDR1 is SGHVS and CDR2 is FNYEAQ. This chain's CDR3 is CASSPFPGGPERANVLTF. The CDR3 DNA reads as TGTGCCAGCAGCCCCTTCCCGGGAGGGCCGGAGAGGGCCAACGTCCTGACTTTC.

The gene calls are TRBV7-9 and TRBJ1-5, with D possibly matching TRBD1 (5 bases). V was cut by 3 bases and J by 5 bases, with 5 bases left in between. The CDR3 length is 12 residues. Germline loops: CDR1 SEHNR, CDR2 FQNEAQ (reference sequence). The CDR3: CASSLTDQPQHF. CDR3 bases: TGTGCCAGCAGCTTGACAGATCAGCCCCAGCATTTT.

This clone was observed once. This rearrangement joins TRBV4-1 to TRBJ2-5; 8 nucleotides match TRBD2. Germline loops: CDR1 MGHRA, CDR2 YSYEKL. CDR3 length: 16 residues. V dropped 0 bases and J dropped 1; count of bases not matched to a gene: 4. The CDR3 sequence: CASSQEAGTSQETQYF. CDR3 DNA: TGCGCCAGCAGCCAAGAAGCCGGGACTAGCCAAGAGACCCAGTACTTC.

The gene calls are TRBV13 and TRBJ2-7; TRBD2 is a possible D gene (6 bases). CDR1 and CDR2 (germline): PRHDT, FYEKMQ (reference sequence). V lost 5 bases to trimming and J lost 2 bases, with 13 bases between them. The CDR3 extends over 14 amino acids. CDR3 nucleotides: TGTGCCAGCAGCCCCGGGACTCGACCCTACGAGCAGTACTTC. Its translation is CASSPGTRPYEQYF.

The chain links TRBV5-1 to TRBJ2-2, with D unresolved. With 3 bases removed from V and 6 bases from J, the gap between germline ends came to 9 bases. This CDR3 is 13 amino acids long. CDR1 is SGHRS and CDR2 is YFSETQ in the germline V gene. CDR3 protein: CASSYHMSGELFF. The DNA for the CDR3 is TGCGCCAGCAGCTACCATATGTCCGGGGAGCTGTTTTTT.

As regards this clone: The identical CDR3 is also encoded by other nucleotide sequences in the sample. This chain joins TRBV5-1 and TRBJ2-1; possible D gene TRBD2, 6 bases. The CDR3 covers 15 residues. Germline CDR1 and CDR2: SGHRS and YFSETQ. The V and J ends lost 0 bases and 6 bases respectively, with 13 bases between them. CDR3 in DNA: TGCGCCAGCAGCTTGGTTGGTGGGGGGTTCAATGAGCAGTTCTTC. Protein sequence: CASSLVGGGFNEQFF. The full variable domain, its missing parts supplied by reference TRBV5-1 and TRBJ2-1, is KAGVTQTPRYLIKTRGQQVTLSCSPISGHRSVSWYQQTPGQGLQFLFEYFSETQRNKGNFPGRFSGRQFSNSRSEMNVSTLELGDSALYLCASSLVGGGFNEQFFGPGTRLTVL.

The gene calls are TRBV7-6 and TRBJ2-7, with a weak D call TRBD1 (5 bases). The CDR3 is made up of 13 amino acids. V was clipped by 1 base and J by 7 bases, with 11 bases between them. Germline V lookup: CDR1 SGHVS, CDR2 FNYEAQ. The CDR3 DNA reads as TGTGCCAGCAGCTTAGGTCAGGGTAAGGAGCAGTACTTC. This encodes CASSLGQGKEQYF.

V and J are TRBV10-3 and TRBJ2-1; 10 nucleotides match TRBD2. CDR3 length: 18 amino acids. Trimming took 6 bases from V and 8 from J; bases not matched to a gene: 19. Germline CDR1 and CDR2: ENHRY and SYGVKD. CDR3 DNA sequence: TGTGCCATCAGACTCAGCGGGGGGGCGAATGCTATCACCGATGAGCAGTTCTTC. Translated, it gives CAIRLSGGANAITDEQFF.

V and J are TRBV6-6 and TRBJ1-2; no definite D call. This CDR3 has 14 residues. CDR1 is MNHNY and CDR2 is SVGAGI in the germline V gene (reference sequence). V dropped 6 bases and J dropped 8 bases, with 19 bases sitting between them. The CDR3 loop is CASSHPPPRWGYTF. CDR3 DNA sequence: TGTGCCAGCAGCCACCCCCCTCCCAGGTGGGGCTACACCTTC.

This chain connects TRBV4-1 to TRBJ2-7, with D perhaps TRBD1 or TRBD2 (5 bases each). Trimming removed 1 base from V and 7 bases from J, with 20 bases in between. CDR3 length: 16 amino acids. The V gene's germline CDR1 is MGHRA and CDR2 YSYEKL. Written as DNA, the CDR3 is TGCGCCAGCAGCCAAGGAAGGGCTGTGGGGACGTGGGAGCAGTACTTC. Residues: CASSQGRAVGTWEQYF.

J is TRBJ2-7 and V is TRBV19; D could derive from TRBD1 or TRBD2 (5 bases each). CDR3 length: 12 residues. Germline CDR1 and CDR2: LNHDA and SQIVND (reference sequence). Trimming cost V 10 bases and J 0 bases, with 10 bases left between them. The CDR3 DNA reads TGTGCCACCCGGGACGGCTCCTACGAGCAGTACTTC. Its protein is CATRDGSYEQYF.

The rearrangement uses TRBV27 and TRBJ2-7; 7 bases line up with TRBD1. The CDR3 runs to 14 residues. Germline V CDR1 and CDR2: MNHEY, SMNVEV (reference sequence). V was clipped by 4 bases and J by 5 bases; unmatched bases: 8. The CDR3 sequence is CASSSETGIHEQYF. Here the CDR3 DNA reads TGTGCCAGCAGTTCCGAGACAGGGATCCACGAGCAGTACTTC.

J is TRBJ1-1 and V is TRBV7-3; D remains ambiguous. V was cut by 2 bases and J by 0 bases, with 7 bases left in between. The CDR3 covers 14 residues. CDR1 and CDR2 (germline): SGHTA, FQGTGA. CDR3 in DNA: TGTGCCAGCAGCTTAGAAGGGATGAACACTGAAGCTTTCTTT. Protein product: CASSLEGMNTEAFF. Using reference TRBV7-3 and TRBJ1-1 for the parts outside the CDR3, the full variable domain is GAGVSQTPSNKVTEKGKYVELRCDPISGHTALYWYRQSLGQGPEFLIYFQGTGAADDSGLPNDRFFAVRPEGSVSTLKIQRTERGDSAVYLCASSLEGMNTEAFFGQGTRLTVV.

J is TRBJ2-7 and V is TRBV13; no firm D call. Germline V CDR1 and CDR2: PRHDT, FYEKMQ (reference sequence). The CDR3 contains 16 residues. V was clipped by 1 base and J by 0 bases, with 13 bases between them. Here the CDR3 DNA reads TGTGCCAGCAGCTTAGAACCTGACGCAAGCTCCTACGAGCAGTACTTC. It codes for CASSLEPDASSYEQYF.

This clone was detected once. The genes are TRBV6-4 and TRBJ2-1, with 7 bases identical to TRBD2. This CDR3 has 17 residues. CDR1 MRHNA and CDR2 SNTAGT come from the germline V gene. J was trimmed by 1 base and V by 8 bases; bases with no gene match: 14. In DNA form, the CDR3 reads TGTGCCAGCGCGGCCCATGGGGGGGAGCCTTCCTACAATGAGCAGTTCTTC. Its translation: CASAAHGGEPSYNEQFF.

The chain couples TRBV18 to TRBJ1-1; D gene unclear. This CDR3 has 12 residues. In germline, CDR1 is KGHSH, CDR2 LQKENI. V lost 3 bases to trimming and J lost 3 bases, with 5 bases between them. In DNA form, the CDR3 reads TGTGCCAGCTCACCCCGGGACACTGAAGCTTTCTTT. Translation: CASSPRDTEAFF.

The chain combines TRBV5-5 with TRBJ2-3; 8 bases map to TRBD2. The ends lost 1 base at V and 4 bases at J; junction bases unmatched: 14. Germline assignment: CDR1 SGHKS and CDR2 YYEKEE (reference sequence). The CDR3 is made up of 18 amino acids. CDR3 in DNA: TGTGCCAGCAGCTTGAGAGCGGGAGAGTACGACGGCGCAGATACGCAGTATTTT. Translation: CASSLRAGEYDGADTQYF.

CDR3: CASSLLDGGNHEQYF. CDR3 coding DNA: TGTGCCAGCAGCCTACTCGACGGGGGCAACCACGAGCAGTACTTC. The chain carries TRBV7-6 and TRBJ2-7, with D perhaps matching TRBD1 or TRBD2 (6 bases each). Germline CDR1 and CDR2: SGHVS and FNYEAQ. CDR3 length equals 15 residues. The V end was cut by 5 bases, the J end by 5 bases, with 19 bases between. Full variable domain (outside the CDR3, taken from reference TRBV7-6 and TRBJ2-7): GAGVSQSPRYKVTKRGQDVALRCDPISGHVSLYWYRQALGQGPEFLTYFNYEAQQDKSGLPNDRFSAERPEGSISTLTIQRTEQRDSAMYRCASSLLDGGNHEQYFGPGTRLTVT.

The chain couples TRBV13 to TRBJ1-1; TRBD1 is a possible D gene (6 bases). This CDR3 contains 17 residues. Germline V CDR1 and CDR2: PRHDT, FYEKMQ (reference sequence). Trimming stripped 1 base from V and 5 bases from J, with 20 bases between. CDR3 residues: CASSLAGHRAVETEAFF. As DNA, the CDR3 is TGTGCCAGCAGCTTAGCGGGACACCGAGCCGTAGAGACTGAAGCTTTCTTT.

The CDR3 reads CASSLIRETRTDTQYF. The CDR3 DNA reads TGTGCCAGCAGCTTAATACGGGAGACACGCACAGATACGCAGTATTTT. The rearrangement links TRBV7-9 to TRBJ2-3; a possible D gene is TRBD2 (6 bases). V was pared by 2 bases and J by 1 base, with 13 bases between. CDR3 size: 16 residues. Germline CDR1 is SEHNR and CDR2 is FQNEAQ (reference sequence).

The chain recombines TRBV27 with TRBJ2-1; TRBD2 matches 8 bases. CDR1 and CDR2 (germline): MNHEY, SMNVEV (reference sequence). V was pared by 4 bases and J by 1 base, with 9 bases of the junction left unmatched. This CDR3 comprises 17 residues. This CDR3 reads CASSSTNGGGSYNEQFF. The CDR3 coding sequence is TGTGCCAGCAGTTCTACCAACGGGGGGGGTTCCTACAATGAGCAGTTCTTC.

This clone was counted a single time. This CDR3 is CASRLGRYTQETQYF. DNA of the CDR3: TGTGCCAGCAGGTTAGGCAGGTATACGCAAGAGACCCAGTACTTC. This chain connects TRBV6-5 to TRBJ2-5, with D unclear. The V end was cut by 6 bases, the J end by 2 bases, with 16 bases between. Looked up from germline, CDR1 is MNHEY and CDR2 is SVGAGI. CDR3 length equals 15 residues.

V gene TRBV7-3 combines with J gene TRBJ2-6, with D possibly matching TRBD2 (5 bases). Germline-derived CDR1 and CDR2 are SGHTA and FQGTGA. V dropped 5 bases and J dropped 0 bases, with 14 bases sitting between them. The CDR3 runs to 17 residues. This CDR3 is CASSGGRYGSGANVLTF. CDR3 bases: TGTGCCAGCAGCGGAGGAAGATACGGCTCTGGGGCCAACGTCCTGACTTTC.

The CDR3 sequence: CASSLSGGHRYEQYF. In DNA, the CDR3 is TGTGCCAGCAGTTTATCGGGGGGTCATCGCTACGAGCAGTACTTC. The rearrangement links TRBV27 to TRBJ2-7, with D perhaps TRBD2 (6 bases). Germline V gene lookup returns CDR1 MNHEY and CDR2 SMNVEV (reference sequence). This CDR3 is built from 15 residues. Trimming left V 0 bases short and J 3 bases short, with 12 bases between.

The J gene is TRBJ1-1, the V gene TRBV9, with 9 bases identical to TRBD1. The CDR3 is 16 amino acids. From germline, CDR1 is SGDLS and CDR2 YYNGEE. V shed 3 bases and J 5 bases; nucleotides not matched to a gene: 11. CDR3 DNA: TGTGCCAGCAGCGCAGGACCGGGACAGGGACGGACTGAAGCTTTCTTT. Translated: CASSAGPGQGRTEAFF.

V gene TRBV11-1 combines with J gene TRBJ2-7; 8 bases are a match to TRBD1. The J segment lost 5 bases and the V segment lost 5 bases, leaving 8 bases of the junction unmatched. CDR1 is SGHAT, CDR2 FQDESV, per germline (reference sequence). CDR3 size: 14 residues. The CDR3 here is CASSTRQGRNEQYF. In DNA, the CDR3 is TGTGCCAGCAGCACGCGACAGGGGAGGAACGAGCAGTACTTC.

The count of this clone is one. CDR3 sequence reads: CASSIFLDLRGLGNTIYF. The CDR3 nucleotides read TGTGCCAGTAGTATATTTTTGGACCTGAGGGGCCTGGGAAACACCATATATTTT. The genes are TRBV19 and TRBJ1-3, with D perhaps TRBD1 (5 bases). Per the germline V gene, CDR1 is LNHDA and CDR2 is SQIVND (reference sequence). The V and J ends lost 2 bases and 4 bases respectively, with 21 bases between them. The CDR3 is made up of 18 amino acids.

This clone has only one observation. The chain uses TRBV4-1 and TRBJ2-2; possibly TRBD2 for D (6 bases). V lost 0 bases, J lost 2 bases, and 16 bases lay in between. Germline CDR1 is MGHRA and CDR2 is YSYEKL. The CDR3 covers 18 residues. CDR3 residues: CASSQEVVRGKNTGELFF. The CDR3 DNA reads TGCGCCAGCAGCCAAGAGGTTGTGCGGGGCAAAAACACCGGGGAGCTGTTTTTT.

The CDR3 DNA reads TGTGCCAGCAGCGGGACAGGGGGCGCCGGCGAAAAACTGTTTTTT. Its protein product is CASSGTGGAGEKLFF. J is TRBJ1-4 and V is TRBV2, with 12 bases matching TRBD1. The germline gives CDR1 SNHLY, CDR2 FYNNEI. V lost 6 bases to trimming and J lost 8 bases; unmatched junction nucleotides: 7. CDR3 length equals 15 residues.